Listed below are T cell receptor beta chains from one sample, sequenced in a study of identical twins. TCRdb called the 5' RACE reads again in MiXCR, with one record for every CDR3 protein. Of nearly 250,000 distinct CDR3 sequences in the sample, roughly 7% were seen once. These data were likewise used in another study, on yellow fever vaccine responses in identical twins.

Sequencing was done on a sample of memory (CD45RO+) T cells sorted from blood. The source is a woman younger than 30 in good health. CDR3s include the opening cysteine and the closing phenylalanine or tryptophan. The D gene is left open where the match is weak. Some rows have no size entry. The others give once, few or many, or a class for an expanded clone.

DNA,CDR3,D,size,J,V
TGCGCCAGCAGCTTGGTACTAGCGGGAGGCTCCCGAGGGGCCGGGGAGCTGTTTTTT,CASSLVLAGGSRGAGELFF,TRBD2,many,TRBJ2-2,TRBV5-1
TGTGCCAGCAGCGTAGATACTCCTCGGAGCTCTGGGGCCAACGTCCTGACTTTC,CASSVDTPRSSGANVLTF,.,many,TRBJ2-6,TRBV9
TGTGCCAGCAGCGCGAGTCAGGGGGATGCGAACACCGGCGAGCTGTTTTTT,CASSASQGDANTGELFF,TRBD1,.,TRBJ2-2,TRBV9
TGTGCCAGCAGCCAATCGGCGGGAAACACCGGGGAGCTGTTTTTT,CASSQSAGNTGELFF,.,many,TRBJ2-2,TRBV3-1
TGCAACGCTGGGGAGGAGACCCAGTACTTC,CNAGEETQYF,.,.,TRBJ2-5,TRBV20-1
TGTGCAAGTCGCTTAGGAAGGCGGGGGACGACAGATACGCAGTATTTT,CASRLGRRGTTDTQYF,.,few,TRBJ2-3,TRBV12-2
TGCGCCAGCAGCGAGACTAGCGGGGGGGTTGGTGAGCAGTTCTTC,CASSETSGGVGEQFF,TRBD2,few,TRBJ2-1,TRBV5-1
TGCAGTGGGGACCCGTATGGGCCGGGGTCACCCCTCCACTTT,CSGDPYGPGSPLHF,.,few,TRBJ1-6,TRBV20-1
TGTGCGTCAAGAACAGAAGTAGAAACTGAAGCTTTCTTT,CASRTEVETEAFF,.,few,TRBJ1-1,TRBV2
TGTGCCAGCAGCCCGACTCACAGGGAGCAAGGCACTGAAGCTTTCTTT,CASSPTHREQGTEAFF,.,.,TRBJ1-1,TRBV28
TGTGCCAGCAGTCGTGGCTATAATGAAAAACTGTTTTTT,CASSRGYNEKLFF,.,many,TRBJ1-4,TRBV6-1
TGCAGTGCCGCGGAGACAGGTCCCAGCAATCAGCCCCAGCATTTT,CSAAETGPSNQPQHF,.,many,TRBJ1-5,TRBV20-1
TGCGCCAGCACCCAATTGGGCGGGAGTGGGAAATACGAGCAGTACTTC,CASTQLGGSGKYEQYF,TRBD2,many,TRBJ2-7,TRBV5-1
TGTGCCAGCAGCCTTGGGACTAGCGGGACGGAGCAGTTCTTC,CASSLGTSGTEQFF,TRBD2,few,TRBJ2-1,TRBV7-3
TGTGCCAGCAGCCAAGTAGGGGGACTAAGAAGACCCGAGCAGTACTTC,CASSQVGGLRRPEQYF,.,few,TRBJ2-7,TRBV3-1
TGTGCCAGCAGTTTTGCAAGGCGGGGGGGGAAGAACACTGAAGCTTTCTTT,CASSFARRGGKNTEAFF,.,many,TRBJ1-1,TRBV28
TGTGCCACCTGGGAGGCGGGGGAGGGCAATCAGCCCCAGCATTTT,CATWEAGEGNQPQHF,.,many,TRBJ1-5,TRBV6-1
TGCGCCAGCAGCTTGGCGGGGATCGTTAGGTCACCCCTCCACTTT,CASSLAGIVRSPLHF,.,many,TRBJ1-6,TRBV5-1
TGTGCCAGCAGCCCACAGGGGGAAACTGAAGCTTTCTTT,CASSPQGETEAFF,TRBD1,few,TRBJ1-1,TRBV7-6
TGTGCCAGCACACGCTTGAGGGGACTGAACACCGGGGAGCTGTTTTTT,CASTRLRGLNTGELFF,.,few,TRBJ2-2,TRBV6-2/TRBV6-3
TGTGCCAGCAGTCCCCCGGGAGTAGCGCCTTACGAGCAGTACTTC,CASSPPGVAPYEQYF,.,few,TRBJ2-7,TRBV12-3/TRBV12-4
TGTGCCAGCAGGGGCCGGACAGGGGGTAAGCAGTTCTTC,CASRGRTGGKQFF,TRBD1,many,TRBJ2-1,TRBV12-3/TRBV12-4
TGTGCCAGCAGCACGTCCCCGGGAGATACGCAGTATTTT,CASSTSPGDTQYF,.,few,TRBJ2-3,TRBV5-5
TGTGCCAGCAGCTTCTTCCAGGGGAACTATGGCTACACCTTC,CASSFFQGNYGYTF,.,many,TRBJ1-2,TRBV5-5
TGTGCCAGCAGCCCTGGGGGGGCTGTAGGGGAGACCCAGTACTTC,CASSPGGAVGETQYF,.,few,TRBJ2-5,TRBV7-8
TGTGCCAGCAGTCTAGCGGGAGGGGCAGATACGCAGTATTTT,CASSLAGGADTQYF,TRBD2,few,TRBJ2-3,TRBV25-1
TGTGCCAGCAGCTCCCTAGCGGGGGGTTACTACAATGAGCAGTTCTTC,CASSSLAGGYYNEQFF,TRBD2,.,TRBJ2-1,TRBV11-2
TGCGCCAGCAGCCAAGAATCGACAGGGAGCTATCAGCCCCAGCATTTT,CASSQESTGSYQPQHF,TRBD1,many,TRBJ1-5,TRBV4-1
TGTGCCAGCAGGGAGGGACAAAACACCGGGGAGCTGTTTTTT,CASREGQNTGELFF,.,many,TRBJ2-2,TRBV11-2
TGTGCCAGCAGCTCCCAGCTTGACTACGAGCAGTACTTC,CASSSQLDYEQYF,.,few,TRBJ2-7,TRBV5-4
TGTGCCAGCAGCACCCGGGATAAGAGCTCCTACGAGCAGTACTTC,CASSTRDKSSYEQYF,.,few,TRBJ2-7,TRBV27
TGCGCCAGCAGTTTAACCGGGACAGGGATAACAAACACCATATATTTT,CASSLTGTGITNTIYF,TRBD1,few,TRBJ1-3,TRBV5-1
TGTGCCTGCTGTTTAGCGCTGGGTAGCGGGGTGCTCACCGGGGAGCTGTTTTTT,CACCLALGSGVLTGELFF,TRBD2,.,TRBJ2-2,TRBV12-3/TRBV12-4
TGCGCCAGCAGCTTGACAGGGATAAGTGGAGAGACCCAGTACTTC,CASSLTGISGETQYF,.,many,TRBJ2-5,TRBV5-1
TGTGCCAGCAGCCAAGACGGGACAGTCAACACCGGGGAGCTGTTTTTT,CASSQDGTVNTGELFF,TRBD1,many,TRBJ2-2,TRBV3-1
TGTGCCACCATGGGGGACCCCGGGGAGCTGTTTTTT,CATMGDPGELFF,.,.,TRBJ2-2,TRBV24-1
TGTGCCAGCAGTTACCAGGGTTCGGGTGATTCACCCCTCCACTTT,CASSYQGSGDSPLHF,.,few,TRBJ1-6,TRBV6-5
TGTGCCAGCAGTTTTCTTTCGGGCACAGATACGCAGTATTTT,CASSFLSGTDTQYF,.,many,TRBJ2-3,TRBV28
TGTGCCAGCAGTCACCCGACGCAATTGACAGGGGGCTACGAGCAGTACTTC,CASSHPTQLTGGYEQYF,TRBD1,many,TRBJ2-7,TRBV25-1
TGTGCCAGCAGTTACGGGGCCCAAGAGACCCAGTACTTC,CASSYGAQETQYF,.,.,TRBJ2-5,TRBV6-5
TGTGCCAGCAGTCCGGGACTAGCGGGAGTGAGGGGGAGGAATGAGCAGTTCTTC,CASSPGLAGVRGRNEQFF,TRBD2,.,TRBJ2-1,TRBV28
TGTGCCATCAGTGACTGGGCTCGCCTTAGAGTCCGGAACAATGAGCAGTTCTTC,CAISDWARLRVRNNEQFF,.,few,TRBJ2-1,TRBV10-3
TGTGCCAGCAGTGGGACACAGGTCTCGGGCAATCAGCCCCAGCATTTT,CASSGTQVSGNQPQHF,.,few,TRBJ1-5,TRBV27
TGCAGTCCAACCGGGCAGGCAGACTATGGCTACACCTTC,CSPTGQADYGYTF,.,few,TRBJ1-2,TRBV20-1
TGTGCCAGCAGAAATAGGGGAAACTACAATGAGCAGTTCTTC,CASRNRGNYNEQFF,.,.,TRBJ2-1,TRBV28
TGCAGCGTCCCGGGACAGGGAGGTGGAGAGACCCAGTACTTC,CSVPGQGGGETQYF,TRBD1,many,TRBJ2-5,TRBV29-1
TGTGCCAGCAGTTTAGCTAGCGGGACTCTCAAAACTCAGTACTTC,CASSLASGTLKTQYF,TRBD2,.,TRBJ2-4,TRBV28
TGCAGCGTTGGGAGGGGACAGGGATCCAAGCGGGCAGATACGCAGTATTTT,CSVGRGQGSKRADTQYF,TRBD1,many,TRBJ2-3,TRBV29-1
TGTGCCAGCAGCATACAGGGTCAGGGCTACACCTTC,CASSIQGQGYTF,.,many,TRBJ1-2,TRBV12-3/TRBV12-4
TGCAGCGTTGACGGTAGAGGGCTAGCGGGAGGGTTCTCCTACAATGAGCAGTTCTTC,CSVDGRGLAGGFSYNEQFF,TRBD2,many,TRBJ2-1,TRBV29-1
TGTGCCAGCGGTGTCGAGCAGTACTTC,CASGVEQYF,.,.,TRBJ2-7,TRBV2
TGCAGTGCTCCCGATCAGGGCGGGAACAATGAGCAGTTCTTC,CSAPDQGGNNEQFF,.,many,TRBJ2-1,TRBV20-1
TGTGCCACCGGGGCCCGGGACAGGGCTCCCTACAATGAGCAGTTCTTC,CATGARDRAPYNEQFF,TRBD1,many,TRBJ2-1,TRBV24-1
TGTGCCAGCAGCTTAGCGCTGACACCGGACCAAAGCGGGTATGAGCAGTTCTTC,CASSLALTPDQSGYEQFF,.,many,TRBJ2-1,TRBV11-1
TGTGCCATCAGTGCGATGGCGGGACGCACAGATACGCAGTATTTT,CAISAMAGRTDTQYF,.,.,TRBJ2-3,TRBV10-3
TGCGCCAGCAGCGGGGGGGTGTCTGAGCAGTTCTTC,CASSGGVSEQFF,TRBD2,few,TRBJ2-1,TRBV5-1
TGTGCCAGCAGGCCAGATGTCTCTGGGGAAAAACTGTTTTTT,CASRPDVSGEKLFF,.,.,TRBJ1-4,TRBV12-3/TRBV12-4
TGTGCCACCAGTGATTCCGTCAGGGGGGGGGCGGTTGAGCAGTTCTTC,CATSDSVRGGAVEQFF,.,many,TRBJ2-1,TRBV24-1
TGTGCCAGCAGCCCGGACAGCAATGAGCAGTTCTTC,CASSPDSNEQFF,.,few,TRBJ2-1,TRBV14
TGCGCCAGCAGCACGGGACAGGGGGCTCAGCCCCAGCATTTT,CASSTGQGAQPQHF,TRBD1,many,TRBJ1-5,TRBV4-1